The sequence of this TCR beta chain was determined in a study of beta chain features in type 1 diabetes. The study reverse transcribed the entire isolated RNA, so it sequenced expressed TCRB transcripts. Sequencing was performed with immunoSEQ multiplex PCR; in TCRdb, only in-frame clones are kept and a portion is missing. The top ten clones hold roughly 0.45% of a sample with about 16,000 clones, about 55% of them seen once. This TCR was sampled from a woman aged 18-29 years in good health. The sequenced material came from stem cell memory CD4+ T cells from blood.

The CDR3 reads CASSPLNRVWDTGELFF. CDR3 coding DNA: TGTGCCAGCAGCCCTCTGAACAGGGTGTGGGACACCGGGGAGCTGTTTTTT. The rearrangement links TRBV28 to TRBJ2-2; D is possibly TRBD1 (6 bases). This CDR3 has 17 amino acids. The germline V and J ends were trimmed by 6 bases and 3 bases, with 20 bases remaining between them. Germline-derived CDR1 and CDR2 are MDHEN and SYDVKM.